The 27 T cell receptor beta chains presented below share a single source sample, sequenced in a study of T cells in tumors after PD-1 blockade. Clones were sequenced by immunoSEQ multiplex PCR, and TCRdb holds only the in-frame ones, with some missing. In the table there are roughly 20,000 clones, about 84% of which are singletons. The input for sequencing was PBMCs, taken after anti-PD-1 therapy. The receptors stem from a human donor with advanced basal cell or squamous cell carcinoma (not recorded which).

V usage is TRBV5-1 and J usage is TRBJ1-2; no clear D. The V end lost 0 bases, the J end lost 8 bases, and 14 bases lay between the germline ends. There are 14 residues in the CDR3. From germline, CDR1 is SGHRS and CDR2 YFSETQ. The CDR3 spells CASSLESSRSGYTF. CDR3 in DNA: TGCGCCAGCAGCTTGGAGTCCAGCAGGAGCGGCTACACCTTC.

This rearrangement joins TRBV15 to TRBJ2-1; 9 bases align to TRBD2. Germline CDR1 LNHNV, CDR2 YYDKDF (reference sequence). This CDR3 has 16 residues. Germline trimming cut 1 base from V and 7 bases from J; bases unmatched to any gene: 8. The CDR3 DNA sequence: TGTGCCACCAGCAGAGCCGCGGGAGGGAGCGGAAATGAGCAGTTCTTC. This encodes CATSRAAGGSGNEQFF. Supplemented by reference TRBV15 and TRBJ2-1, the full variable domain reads DAMVIQNPRYQVTQFGKPVTLSCSQTLNHNVMYWYQQKSSQAPKLLFHYYDKDFNNEADTPDNFQSRRPNTSFCFLDIRSPGLGDTAMYLCATSRAAGGSGNEQFFGPGTRLTVL.

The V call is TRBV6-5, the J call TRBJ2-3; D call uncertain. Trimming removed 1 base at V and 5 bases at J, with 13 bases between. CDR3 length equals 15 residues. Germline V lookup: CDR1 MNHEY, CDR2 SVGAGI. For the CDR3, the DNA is TGTGCCAGCAGTTACTACGGCAGCTCCGAAGATACGCAGTATTTT. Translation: CASSYYGSSEDTQYF.

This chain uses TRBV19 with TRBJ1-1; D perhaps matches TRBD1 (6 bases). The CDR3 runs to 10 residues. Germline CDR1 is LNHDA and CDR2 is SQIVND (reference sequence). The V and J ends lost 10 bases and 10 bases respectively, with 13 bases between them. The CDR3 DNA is TGTGCCACGCTACAGGGTAGAGCTTTCTTT. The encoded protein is CATLQGRAFF. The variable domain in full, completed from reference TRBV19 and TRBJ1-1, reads DGGITQSPKYLFRKEGQNVTLSCEQNLNHDAMYWYRQDPGQGLRLIYYSQIVNDFQKGDIAEGYSVSREKKESFPLTVTSAQKNPTAFYLCATLQGRAFFGQGTRLTVV.

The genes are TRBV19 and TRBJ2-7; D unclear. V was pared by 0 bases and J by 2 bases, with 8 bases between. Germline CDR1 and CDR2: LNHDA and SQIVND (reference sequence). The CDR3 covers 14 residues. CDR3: CASSIEVGAYEQYF. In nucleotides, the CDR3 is TGTGCCAGTAGTATAGAGGTTGGGGCCTACGAGCAGTACTTC.

Here the CDR3 reads CASSSGQISYEQYF. DNA of the CDR3: TGTGCCAGCAGCTCGGGACAGATCTCCTACGAGCAGTACTTC. The rearrangement joins TRBV7-2 to TRBJ2-7; TRBD1 matches at 7 bases. Germline V gene data show CDR1 as SGHTA and CDR2 as FQGNSA. With 4 bases clipped from V and 0 bases from J, the junction kept 3 bases outside the gene matches. CDR3 length: 14 amino acids.

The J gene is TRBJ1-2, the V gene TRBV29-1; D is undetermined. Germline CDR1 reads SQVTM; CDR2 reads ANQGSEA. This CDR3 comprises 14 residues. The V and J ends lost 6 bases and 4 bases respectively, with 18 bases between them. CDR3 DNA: TGCAGCGTCGAATACATCGGACCGGGCTATGGCTACACCTTC. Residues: CSVEYIGPGYGYTF.

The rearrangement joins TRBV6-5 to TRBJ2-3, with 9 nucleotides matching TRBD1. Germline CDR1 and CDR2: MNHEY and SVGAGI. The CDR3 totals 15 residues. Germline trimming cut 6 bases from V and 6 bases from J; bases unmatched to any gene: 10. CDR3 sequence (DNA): TGTGCCAGCAGCCAACCGGGACAGGGTGCCGATACGCAGTATTTT. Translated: CASSQPGQGADTQYF.

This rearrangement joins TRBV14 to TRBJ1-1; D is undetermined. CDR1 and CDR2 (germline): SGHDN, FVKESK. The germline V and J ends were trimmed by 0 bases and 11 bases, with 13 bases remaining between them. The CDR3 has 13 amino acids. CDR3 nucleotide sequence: TGTGCCAGCAGCCAAGAATCGGGCAGGCGCGCTTTCTTT. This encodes CASSQESGRRAFF.

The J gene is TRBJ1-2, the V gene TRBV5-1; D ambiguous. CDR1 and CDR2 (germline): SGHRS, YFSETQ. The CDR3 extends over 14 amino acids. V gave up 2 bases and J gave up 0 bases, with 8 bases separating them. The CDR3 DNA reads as TGCGCCAGCAGCTTCACGGGAGCTAACTATGGCTACACCTTC. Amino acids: CASSFTGANYGYTF.

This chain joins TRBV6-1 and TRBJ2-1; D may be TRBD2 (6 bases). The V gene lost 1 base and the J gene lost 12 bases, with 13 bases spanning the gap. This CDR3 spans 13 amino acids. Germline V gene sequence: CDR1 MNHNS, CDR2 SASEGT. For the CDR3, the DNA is TGTGCCAGCAGTGAAGTCCCGTTGGGGGGGCAGTTCTTC. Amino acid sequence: CASSEVPLGGQFF.

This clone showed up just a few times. CDR3 loop: CASRSSWDSSYNEQFF. The CDR3 nucleotides are TGTGCCAGCAGATCTTCGTGGGACAGCTCCTACAATGAGCAGTTCTTC. V is TRBV28 and J is TRBJ2-1, with TRBD1 matching over 7 bases. The CDR3 spans 16 residues. Unmatched junction bases numbered 8, after V lost 6 bases and J lost 0 bases. Germline assignment: CDR1 MDHEN and CDR2 SYDVKM.

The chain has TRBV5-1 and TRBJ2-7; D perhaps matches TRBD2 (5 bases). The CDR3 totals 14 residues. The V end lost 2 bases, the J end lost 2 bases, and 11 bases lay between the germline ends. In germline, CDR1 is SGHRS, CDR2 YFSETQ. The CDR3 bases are TGCGCCAGCAGCTTCGTTTTCGGGACCTACGAGCAGTACTTC. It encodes CASSFVFGTYEQYF.

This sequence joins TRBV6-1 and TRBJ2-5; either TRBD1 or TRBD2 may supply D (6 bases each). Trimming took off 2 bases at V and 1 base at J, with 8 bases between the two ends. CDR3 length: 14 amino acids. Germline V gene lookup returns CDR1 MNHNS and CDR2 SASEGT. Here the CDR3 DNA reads TGTGCCAGCAGTGAACGGGGGCCCCAAGAGACCCAGTACTTC. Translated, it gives CASSERGPQETQYF.

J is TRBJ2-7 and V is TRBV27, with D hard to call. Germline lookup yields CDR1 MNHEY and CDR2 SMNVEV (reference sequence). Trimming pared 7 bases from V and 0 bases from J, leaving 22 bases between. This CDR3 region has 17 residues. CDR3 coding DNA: TGTGCCAGCAAAGGGATTGGACGGGTCCCCCTCTCCTACGAGCAGTACTTC. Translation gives CASKGIGRVPLSYEQYF.

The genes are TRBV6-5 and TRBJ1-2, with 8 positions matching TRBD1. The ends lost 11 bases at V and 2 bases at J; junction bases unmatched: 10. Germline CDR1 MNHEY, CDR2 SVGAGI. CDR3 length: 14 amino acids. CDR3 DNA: TGTGCCGTAACCGGGACAGGAAACAACTATGGCTACACCTTC. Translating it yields CAVTGTGNNYGYTF.

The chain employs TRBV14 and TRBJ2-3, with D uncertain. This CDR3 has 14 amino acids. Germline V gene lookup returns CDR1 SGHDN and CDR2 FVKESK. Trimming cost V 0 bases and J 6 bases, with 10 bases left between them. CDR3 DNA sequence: TGTGCCAGCAGCCAAGACTATCTGGTGGATACGCAGTATTTT. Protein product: CASSQDYLVDTQYF.

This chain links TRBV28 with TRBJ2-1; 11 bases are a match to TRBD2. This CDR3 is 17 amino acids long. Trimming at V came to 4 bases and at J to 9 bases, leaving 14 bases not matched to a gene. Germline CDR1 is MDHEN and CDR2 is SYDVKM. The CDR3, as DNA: TGTGCCAGCAGTTCCTGGTCTGGTAGCGGGAGGGTTGGTGAGCAGTTCTTC. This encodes CASSSWSGSGRVGEQFF.

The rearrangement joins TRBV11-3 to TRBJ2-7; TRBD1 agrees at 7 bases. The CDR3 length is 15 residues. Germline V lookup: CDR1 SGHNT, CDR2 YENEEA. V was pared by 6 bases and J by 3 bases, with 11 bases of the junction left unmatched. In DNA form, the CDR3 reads TGTGCCAGCAGTTCTAAACAGGGGATCCGCTACGAGCAGTACTTC. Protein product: CASSSKQGIRYEQYF.

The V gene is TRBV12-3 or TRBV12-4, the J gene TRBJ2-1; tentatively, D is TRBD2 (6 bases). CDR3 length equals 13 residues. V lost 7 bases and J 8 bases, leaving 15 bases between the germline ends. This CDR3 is CASTLAGGDEQFF. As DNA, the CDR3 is TGTGCCAGCACCCTAGCCGGGGGTGATGAGCAGTTCTTC.

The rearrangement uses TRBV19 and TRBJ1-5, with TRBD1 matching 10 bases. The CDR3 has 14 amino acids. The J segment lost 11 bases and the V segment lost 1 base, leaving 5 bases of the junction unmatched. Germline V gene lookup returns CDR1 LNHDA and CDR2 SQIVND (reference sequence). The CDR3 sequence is CASSIGQGARSQHF. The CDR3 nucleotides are TGTGCCAGTAGTATAGGACAGGGGGCGCGATCCCAGCATTTT. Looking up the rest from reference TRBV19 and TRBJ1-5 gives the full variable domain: DGGITQSPKYLFRKEGQNVTLSCEQNLNHDAMYWYRQDPGQGLRLIYYSQIVNDFQKGDIAEGYSVSREKKESFPLTVTSAQKNPTAFYLCASSIGQGARSQHFGDGTRLSIL.

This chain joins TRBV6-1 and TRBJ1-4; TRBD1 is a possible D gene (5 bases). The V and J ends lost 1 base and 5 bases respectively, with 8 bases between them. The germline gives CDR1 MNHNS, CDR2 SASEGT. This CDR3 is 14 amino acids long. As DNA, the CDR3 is TGTGCCAGCAGTGAAGGGGGGGGGAATGAAAAACTGTTTTTT. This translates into CASSEGGGNEKLFF.

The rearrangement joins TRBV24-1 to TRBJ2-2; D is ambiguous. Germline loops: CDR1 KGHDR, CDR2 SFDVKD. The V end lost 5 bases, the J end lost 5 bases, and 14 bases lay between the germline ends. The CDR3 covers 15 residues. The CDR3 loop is CATSVLKGLTGELFF. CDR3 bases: TGTGCCACCAGTGTCCTTAAGGGTTTGACCGGGGAGCTGTTTTTT.

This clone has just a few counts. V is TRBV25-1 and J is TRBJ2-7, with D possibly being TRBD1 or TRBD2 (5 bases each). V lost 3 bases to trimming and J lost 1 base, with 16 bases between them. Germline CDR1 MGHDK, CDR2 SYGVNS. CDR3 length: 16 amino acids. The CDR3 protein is CASSDSQGPLSYEQYF. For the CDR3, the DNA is TGTGCCAGCAGTGACTCTCAGGGACCCCTATCCTACGAGCAGTACTTC.

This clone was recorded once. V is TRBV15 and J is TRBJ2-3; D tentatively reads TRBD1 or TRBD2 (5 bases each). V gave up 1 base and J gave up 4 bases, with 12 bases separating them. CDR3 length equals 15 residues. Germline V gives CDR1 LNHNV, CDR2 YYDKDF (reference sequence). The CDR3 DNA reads TGTGCCACCAGCAGAGGAGGGGCTCTACCAGATACGCAGTATTTT. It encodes CATSRGGALPDTQYF.

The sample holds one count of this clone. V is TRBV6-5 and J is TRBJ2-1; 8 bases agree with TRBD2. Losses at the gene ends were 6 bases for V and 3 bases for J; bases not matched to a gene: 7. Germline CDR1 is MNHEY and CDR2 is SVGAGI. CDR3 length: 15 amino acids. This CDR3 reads CASRSGTRVYNEQFF. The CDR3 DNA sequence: TGTGCCAGCAGATCCGGGACTAGGGTCTACAATGAGCAGTTCTTC.

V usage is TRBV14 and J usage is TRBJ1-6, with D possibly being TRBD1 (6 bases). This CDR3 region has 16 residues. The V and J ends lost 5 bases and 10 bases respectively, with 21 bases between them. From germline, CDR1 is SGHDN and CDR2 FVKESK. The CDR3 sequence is CASSWSDWDTSSPLHF. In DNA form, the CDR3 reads TGTGCCAGCAGCTGGTCTGATTGGGACACATCCTCACCCCTCCACTTT.